This paragraph reports one T cell receptor beta chain. This record comes from a study of preoperative IRX-2 immunotherapy in early breast cancer. The treatment denotes: preoperative locoregional IRX-2 cytokine immunotherapy. Preoperative locoregional IRX-2 cytokine immunotherapy was tested in the phase Ib source study. Measured with immunoSEQ multiplex PCR; TCRdb has only the in-frame clones, and not every one. The data contain about 98,000 clones, 86% of them singletons. The CDR3 extends over 15 amino acids. The junction had 6 bases not matched to a gene; V was cut back by 4 bases and J by 6 bases. Germline CDR1 and CDR2: SGHRS and YFSETQ.

J is TRBJ2-2 and V is TRBV5-1; 10 bases match TRBD1. The sequencing here drew on tumor tissue, taken after IRX-2 immunotherapy. This sequence originates from a human donor with breast cancer. The CDR3 sequence is CASSPVDRGAGELFF. CDR3 nucleotides: TGCGCCAGCAGCCCGGTGGACAGGGGGGCCGGGGAGCTGTTTTTT.